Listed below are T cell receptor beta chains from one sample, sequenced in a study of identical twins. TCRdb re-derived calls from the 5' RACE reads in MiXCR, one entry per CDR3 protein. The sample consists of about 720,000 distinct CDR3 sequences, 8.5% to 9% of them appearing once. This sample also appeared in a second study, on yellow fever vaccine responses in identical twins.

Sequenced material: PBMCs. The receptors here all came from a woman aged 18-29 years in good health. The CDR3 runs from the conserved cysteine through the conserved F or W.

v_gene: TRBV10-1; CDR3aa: CASSESGTRAYEQYF
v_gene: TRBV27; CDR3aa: CASSLLPGTGERFDEETQYF
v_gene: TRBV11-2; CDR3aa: CASSPPSGGEYEQYF
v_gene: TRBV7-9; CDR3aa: CASSLGGDGLYGYTF
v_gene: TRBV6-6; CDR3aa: CASSRSGGELFF
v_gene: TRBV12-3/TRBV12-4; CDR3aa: CASSGLTGESGGNYGYTF
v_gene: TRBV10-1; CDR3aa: CASSEAVAGVRYNEQFF
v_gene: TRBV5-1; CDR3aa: CASSLGTISYEQYF
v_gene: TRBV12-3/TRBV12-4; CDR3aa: CASWASSYNEQFF
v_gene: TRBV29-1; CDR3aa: CSGRRDYEQYF
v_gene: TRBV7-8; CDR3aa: CASRHPGGELFF
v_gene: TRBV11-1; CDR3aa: CASSRTGDGANVLTF
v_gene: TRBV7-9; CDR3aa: CATMGPSYEQYF
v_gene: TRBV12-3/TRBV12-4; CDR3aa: CASSSRRVTGGKETQYF
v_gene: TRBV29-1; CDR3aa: CSVEDRQFYGYTF
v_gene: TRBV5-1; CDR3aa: CASSLAGQRGLETQYF
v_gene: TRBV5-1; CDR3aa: CASSLNGDNSPLHF
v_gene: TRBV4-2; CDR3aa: CASSQVWSGTGELFF
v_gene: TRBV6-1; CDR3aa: CASSNIMHYGYTF
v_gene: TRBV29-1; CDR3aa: CSVEAGENEQFF
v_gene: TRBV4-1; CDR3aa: CASSQGTLYGYTF
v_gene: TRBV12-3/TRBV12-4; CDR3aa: CASSATRGSNQPQHF
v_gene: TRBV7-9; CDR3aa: CASTRRDENTGELFF
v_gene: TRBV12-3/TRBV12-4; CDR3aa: CTLSPLLGDRGRTDTQYF
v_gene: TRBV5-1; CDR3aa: CASSLEGRDQPQHF
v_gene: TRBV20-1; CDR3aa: CSARARLAGEQFF
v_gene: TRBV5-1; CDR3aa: CASSLSEPARSQFF
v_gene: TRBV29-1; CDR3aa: CSVGMGLDTEAFF
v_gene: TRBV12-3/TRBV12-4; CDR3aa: CASSLEAGDEQYF
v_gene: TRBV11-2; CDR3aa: CASSFGHTDTQYF
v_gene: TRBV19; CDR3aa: CASSSASGRDSYNEQFF
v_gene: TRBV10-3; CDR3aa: CAISEEEGPGETQYF
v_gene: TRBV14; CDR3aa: CASSLRLPRHRDTGELFF
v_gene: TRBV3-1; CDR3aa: CASSQEGQAYGYTF
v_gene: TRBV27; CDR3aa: CASSLWGGTSSYNEQFF
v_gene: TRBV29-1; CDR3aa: CSVEDDSYEQYF
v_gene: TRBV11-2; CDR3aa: CASSLGTSLQTDTQYF
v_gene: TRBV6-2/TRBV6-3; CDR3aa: CASSYQGGSTDTQYF
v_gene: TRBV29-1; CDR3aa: CSVDGTGSETDTQYF
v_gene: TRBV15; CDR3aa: CATSRGDRIDEQFF
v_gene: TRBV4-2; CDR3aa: CASSQDTQGNTIYF
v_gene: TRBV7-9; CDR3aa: CASSLPGGGVSGELFF
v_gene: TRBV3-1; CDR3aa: CASSQYQLTNTEAFF
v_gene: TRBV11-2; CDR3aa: CASSSPLGMAGGPTKNIQYF
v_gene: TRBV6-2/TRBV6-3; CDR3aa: CASSYSPSGSPDTQYF
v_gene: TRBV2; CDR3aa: CASSVAGGGYNEQFF
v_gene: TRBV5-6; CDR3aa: CASSFRGRHETQYF
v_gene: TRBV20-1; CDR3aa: CSASTVTQETQYF
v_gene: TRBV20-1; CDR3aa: CSASLGAKTYNEQFF
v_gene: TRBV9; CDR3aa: CASARAGSTDTQYF
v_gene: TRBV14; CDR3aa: CASSYRTGSYEKLFF
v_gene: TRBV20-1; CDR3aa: CSAPDRNRGDTQYF
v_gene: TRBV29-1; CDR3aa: CSALSGGGYTF
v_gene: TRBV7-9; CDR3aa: CASSLEAKHNEQFF